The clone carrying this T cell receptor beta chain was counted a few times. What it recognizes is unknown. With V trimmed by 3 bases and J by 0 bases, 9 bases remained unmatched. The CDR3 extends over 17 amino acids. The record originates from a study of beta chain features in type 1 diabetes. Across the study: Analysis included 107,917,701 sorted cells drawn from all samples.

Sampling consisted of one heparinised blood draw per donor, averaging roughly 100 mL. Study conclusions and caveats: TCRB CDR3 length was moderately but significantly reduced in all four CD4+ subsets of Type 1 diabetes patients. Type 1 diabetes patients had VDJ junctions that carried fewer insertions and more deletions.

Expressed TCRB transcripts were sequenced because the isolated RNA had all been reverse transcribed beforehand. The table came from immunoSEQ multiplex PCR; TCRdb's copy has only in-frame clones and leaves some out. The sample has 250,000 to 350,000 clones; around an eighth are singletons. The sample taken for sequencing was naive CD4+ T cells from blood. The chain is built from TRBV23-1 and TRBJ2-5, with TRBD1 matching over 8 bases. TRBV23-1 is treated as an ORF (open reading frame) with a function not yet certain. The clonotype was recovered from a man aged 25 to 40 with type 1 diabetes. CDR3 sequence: CASSHSRDRRNQETQYF. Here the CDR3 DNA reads TGCGCCAGCAGTCATTCAAGGGACAGGAGAAACCAAGAGACCCAGTACTTC.